This T cell receptor (beta chain) is drawn from a study of T cell repertoires in cytomegalovirus infection. Findings of the study overall: Dominating the ex vivo response were TCR beta clonotypes that were CMV-specific and HLA-C-restricted.

Trimming took 3 bases from V and 6 from J; bases not matched to a gene: 5. This CDR3 region has 15 residues. The germline CDR1 and CDR2 sequences are LNHDA and SQIVND (reference sequence). As concerns this clonotype: Antigen specificity is unknown.

Via MiXCR, TCRdb re-called the reads, giving one row per CDR3 protein. The table lists roughly 230,000 distinct CDR3 sequences, over 15% of them singletons. This sequence was found in a human donor in good health (CMV status not recorded). Some clones in this sample may be carry-over from other donors' samples. The sample taken for sequencing was CD8+ T cells from PBMCs. The gene calls are TRBV19 and TRBJ2-4, with 10 bases matching TRBD2. The CDR3 region is CASSMTSGLANIQYF. The DNA of the CDR3 is TGTGCCAGTAGTATGACTAGCGGGCTCGCAAACATTCAGTACTTC.